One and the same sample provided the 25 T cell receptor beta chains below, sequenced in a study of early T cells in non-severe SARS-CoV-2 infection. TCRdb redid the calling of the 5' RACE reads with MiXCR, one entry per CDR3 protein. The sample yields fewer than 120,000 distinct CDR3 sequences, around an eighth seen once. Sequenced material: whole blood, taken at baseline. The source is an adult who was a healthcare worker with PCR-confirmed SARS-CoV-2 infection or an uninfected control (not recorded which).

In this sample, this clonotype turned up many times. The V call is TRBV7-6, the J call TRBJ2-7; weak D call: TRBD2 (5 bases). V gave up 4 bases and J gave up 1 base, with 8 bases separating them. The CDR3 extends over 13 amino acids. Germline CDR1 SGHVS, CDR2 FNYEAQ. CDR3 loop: CASSSGLSYEQYF. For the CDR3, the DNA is TGTGCCAGCAGCTCCGGACTTTCCTACGAGCAGTACTTC. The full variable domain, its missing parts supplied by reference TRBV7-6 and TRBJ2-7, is GAGVSQSPRYKVTKRGQDVALRCDPISGHVSLYWYRQALGQGPEFLTYFNYEAQQDKSGLPNDRFSAERPEGSISTLTIQRTEQRDSAMYRCASSSGLSYEQYFGPGTRLTVT.

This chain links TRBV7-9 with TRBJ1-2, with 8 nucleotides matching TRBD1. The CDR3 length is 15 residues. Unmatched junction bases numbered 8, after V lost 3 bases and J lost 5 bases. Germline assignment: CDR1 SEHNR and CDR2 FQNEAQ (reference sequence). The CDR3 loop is CASSFAGGSSYGYTF. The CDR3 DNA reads TGTGCCAGCAGCTTCGCAGGGGGCAGCTCTTATGGCTACACCTTC.

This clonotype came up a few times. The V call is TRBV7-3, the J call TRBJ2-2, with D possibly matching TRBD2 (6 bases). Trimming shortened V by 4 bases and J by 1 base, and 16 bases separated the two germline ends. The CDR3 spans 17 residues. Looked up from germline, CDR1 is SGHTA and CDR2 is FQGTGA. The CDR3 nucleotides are TGTGCCAGCAGCTACCTTGGCGGGGTATTGAACACCGGGGAGCTGTTTTTT. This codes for CASSYLGGVLNTGELFF.

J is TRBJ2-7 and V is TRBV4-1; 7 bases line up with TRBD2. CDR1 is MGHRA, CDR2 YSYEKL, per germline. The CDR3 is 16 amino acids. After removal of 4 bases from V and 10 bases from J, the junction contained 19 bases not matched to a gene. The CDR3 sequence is CASSLLRLADKTIQYF. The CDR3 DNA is TGCGCCAGCAGCCTACTTAGACTAGCTGATAAAACAATCCAGTACTTC.

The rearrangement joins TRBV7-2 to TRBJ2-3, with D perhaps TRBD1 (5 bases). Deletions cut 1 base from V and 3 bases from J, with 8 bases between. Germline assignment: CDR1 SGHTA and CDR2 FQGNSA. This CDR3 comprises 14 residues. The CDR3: CASSLDPGTDTQYF. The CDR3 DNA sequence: TGTGCCAGCAGCTTAGACCCAGGGACAGATACGCAGTATTTT.

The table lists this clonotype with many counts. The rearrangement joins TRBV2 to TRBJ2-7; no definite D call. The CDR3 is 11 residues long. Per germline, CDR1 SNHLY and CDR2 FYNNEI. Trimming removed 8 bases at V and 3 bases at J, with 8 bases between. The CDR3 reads CASASYYEQYF. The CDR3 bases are TGTGCCAGCGCCTCTTACTACGAGCAGTACTTC.

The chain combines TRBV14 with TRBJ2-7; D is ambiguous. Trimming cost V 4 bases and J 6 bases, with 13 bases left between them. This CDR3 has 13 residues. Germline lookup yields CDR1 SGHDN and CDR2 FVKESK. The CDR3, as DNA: TGTGCCAGCAGCCGATTGTTAGCAGCCGAGCAGTACTTC. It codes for CASSRLLAAEQYF.

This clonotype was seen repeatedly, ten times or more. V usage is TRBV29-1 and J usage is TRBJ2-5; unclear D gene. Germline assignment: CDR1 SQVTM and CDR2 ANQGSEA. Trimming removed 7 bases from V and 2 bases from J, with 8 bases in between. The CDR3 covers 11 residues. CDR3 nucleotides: TGCAGCGCGAGCCGGCAAGAGACCCAGTACTTC. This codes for CSASRQETQYF.

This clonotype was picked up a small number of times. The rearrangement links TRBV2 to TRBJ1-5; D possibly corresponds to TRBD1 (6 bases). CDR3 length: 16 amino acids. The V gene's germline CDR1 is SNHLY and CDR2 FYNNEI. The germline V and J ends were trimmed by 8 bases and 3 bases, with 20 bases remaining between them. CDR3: CASHMTGPPLNQPQHF. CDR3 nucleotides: TGTGCCAGCCATATGACAGGACCTCCCCTCAATCAGCCCCAGCATTTT.

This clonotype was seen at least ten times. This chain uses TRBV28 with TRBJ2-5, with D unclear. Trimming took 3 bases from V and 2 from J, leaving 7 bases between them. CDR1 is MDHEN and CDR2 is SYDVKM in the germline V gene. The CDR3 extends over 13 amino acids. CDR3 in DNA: TGTGCCAGCAGTTTTCAACAGCAAGAGACCCAGTACTTC. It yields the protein CASSFQQQETQYF.

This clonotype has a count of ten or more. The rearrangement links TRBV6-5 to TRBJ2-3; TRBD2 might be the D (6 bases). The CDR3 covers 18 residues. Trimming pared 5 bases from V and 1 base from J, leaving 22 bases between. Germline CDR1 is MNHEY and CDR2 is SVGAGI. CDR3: CASSEQAGAGGGTDTQYF. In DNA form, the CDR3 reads TGTGCCAGCAGTGAACAGGCGGGCGCTGGAGGGGGCACAGATACGCAGTATTTT.

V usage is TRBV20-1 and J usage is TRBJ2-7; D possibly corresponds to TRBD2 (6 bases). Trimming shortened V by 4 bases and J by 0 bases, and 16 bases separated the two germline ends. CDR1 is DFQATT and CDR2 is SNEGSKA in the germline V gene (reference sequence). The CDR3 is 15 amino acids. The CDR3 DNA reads TGCAGTGCTACTCCAATGGAGGGAGCCTCCTACGAGCAGTACTTC. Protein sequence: CSATPMEGASYEQYF.

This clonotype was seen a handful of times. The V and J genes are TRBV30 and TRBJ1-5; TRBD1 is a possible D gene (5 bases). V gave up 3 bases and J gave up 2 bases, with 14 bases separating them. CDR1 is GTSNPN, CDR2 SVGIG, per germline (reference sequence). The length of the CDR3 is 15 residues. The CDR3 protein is CAWSPLPGGNQPQHF. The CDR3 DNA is TGTGCCTGGAGCCCGCTCCCGGGGGGCAATCAGCCCCAGCATTTT.

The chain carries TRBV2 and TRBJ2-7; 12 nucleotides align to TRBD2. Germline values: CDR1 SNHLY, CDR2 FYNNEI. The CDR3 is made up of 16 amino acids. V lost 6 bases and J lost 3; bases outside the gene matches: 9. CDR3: CASREKTSGSLYEQYF. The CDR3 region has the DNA TGTGCCAGCAGGGAAAAGACTAGCGGGAGTCTCTACGAGCAGTACTTC.

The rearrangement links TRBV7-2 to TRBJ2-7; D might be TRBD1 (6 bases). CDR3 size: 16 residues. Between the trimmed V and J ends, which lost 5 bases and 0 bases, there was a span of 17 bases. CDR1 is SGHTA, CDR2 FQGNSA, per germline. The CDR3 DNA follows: TGTGCCAGCAGCACCTCCGGACAGCCAAACTCCTACGAGCAGTACTTC. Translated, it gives CASSTSGQPNSYEQYF.

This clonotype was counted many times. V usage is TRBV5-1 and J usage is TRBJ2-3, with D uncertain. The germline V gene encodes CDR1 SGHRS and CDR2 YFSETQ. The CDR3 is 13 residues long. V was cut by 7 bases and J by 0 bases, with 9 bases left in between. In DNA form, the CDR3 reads TGCGCCAGCCGCATCGGTAGCACAGATACGCAGTATTTT. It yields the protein CASRIGSTDTQYF.

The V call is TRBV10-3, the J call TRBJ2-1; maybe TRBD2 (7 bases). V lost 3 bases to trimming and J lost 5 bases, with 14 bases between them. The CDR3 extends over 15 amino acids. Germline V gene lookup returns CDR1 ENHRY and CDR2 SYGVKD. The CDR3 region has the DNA TGTGCCATCAGTGATCTAGCGGAGGGGGACAATGAGCAGTTCTTC. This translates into CAISDLAEGDNEQFF.

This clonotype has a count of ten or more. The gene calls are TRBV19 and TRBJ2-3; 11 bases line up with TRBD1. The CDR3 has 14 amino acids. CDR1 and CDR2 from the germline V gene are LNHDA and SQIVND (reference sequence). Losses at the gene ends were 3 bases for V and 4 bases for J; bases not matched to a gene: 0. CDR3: CASSMGQGADTQYF. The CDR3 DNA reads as TGTGCCAGTAGTATGGGACAGGGGGCAGATACGCAGTATTTT.

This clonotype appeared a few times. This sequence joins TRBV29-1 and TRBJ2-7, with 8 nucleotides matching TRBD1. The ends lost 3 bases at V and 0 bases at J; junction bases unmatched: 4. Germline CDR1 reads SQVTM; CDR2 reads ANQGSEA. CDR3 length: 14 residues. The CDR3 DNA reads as TGCAGCGTTGAGGGACAGGACAGCTCCTACGAGCAGTACTTC. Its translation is CSVEGQDSSYEQYF.

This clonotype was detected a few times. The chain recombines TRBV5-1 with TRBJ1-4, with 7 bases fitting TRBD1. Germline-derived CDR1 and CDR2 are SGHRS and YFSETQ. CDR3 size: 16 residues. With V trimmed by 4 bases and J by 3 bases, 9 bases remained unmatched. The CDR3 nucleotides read TGCGCCAGCAGCGTGGGACAGCAAGGTGCTAATGAAAAACTGTTTTTT. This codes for CASSVGQQGANEKLFF.

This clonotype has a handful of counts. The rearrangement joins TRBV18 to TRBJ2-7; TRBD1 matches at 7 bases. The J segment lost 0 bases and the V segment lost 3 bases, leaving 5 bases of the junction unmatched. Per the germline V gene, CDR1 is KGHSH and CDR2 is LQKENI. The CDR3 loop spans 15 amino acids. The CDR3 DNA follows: TGTGCCAGCTCACCTACCAGGGGGATCTCCTACGAGCAGTACTTC. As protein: CASSPTRGISYEQYF. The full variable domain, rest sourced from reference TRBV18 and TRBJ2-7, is NAGVMQNPRHLVRRRGQEARLRCSPMKGHSHVYWYRQLPEEGLKFMVYLQKENIIDESGMPKERFSAEFPKEGPSILRIQQVVRGDSAAYFCASSPTRGISYEQYFGPGTRLTVT.

CDR3 nucleotides: TGTGCCAGCAGCGCGGGACAGGGGCGTGGCTATGGCTACACCTTC. Its protein is CASSAGQGRGYGYTF. The J gene is TRBJ1-2, the V gene TRBV5-4; 10 positions agree with TRBD1. CDR1 is SGHNT, CDR2 YYREEE, per germline (reference sequence). With 4 bases clipped from V and 4 bases from J, the junction kept 7 bases outside the gene matches. This CDR3 spans 15 amino acids.

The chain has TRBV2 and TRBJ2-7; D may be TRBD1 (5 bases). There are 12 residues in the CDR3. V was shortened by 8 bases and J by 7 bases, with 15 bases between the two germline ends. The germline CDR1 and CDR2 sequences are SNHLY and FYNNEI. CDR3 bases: TGTGCCAGCGGGGCCCAACTGCGGGAGCAGTACTTC. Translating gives CASGAQLREQYF.

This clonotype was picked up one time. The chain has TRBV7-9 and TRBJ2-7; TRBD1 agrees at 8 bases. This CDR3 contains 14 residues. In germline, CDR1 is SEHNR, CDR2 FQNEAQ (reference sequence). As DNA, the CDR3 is TGTGCGTCACAACGGACAGGGAGCTCCTACGAGCAGTACTTC. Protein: CASQRTGSSYEQYF.

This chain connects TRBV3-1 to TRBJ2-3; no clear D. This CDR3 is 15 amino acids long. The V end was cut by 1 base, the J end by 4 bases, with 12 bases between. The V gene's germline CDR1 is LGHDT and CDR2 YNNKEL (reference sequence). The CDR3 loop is CASSQGPLVADTQYF. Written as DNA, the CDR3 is TGTGCCAGCAGCCAAGGTCCCCTAGTAGCAGATACGCAGTATTTT.